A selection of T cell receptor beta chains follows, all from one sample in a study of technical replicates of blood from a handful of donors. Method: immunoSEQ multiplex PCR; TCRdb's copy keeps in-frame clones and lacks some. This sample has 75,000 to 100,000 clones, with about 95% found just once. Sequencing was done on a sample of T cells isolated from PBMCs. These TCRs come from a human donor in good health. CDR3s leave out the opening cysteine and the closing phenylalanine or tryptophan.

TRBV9	ASGTGWEKLF
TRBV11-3	ASSRDSYSGYT
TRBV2	ASTHSGRMNTEAF
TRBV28	ASSWRGFNDEQY
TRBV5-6	ASNLGTSGRNEQF
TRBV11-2	ASSSGTGGIYEQY
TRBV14	ASRNLAGASYEQY
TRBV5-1	ASSIVQELYNEQF
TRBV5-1	ASSFTTILSTDTQY
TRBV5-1	ASSFDRPGNTIY
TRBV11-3	ASSDRRQGILANYGYT
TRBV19	ASSFRTSGNFYEQY
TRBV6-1	ASSEHFNTEAF
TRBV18	ASSPSVDTQY
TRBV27	ASRSSGSPYEQY
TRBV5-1	ASSLLQGENNEQF
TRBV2	ASSLEGSGANVLT
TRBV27	ASRDNYFYEQY
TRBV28	ASSPDRGRTGELF
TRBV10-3	AISLRGYEQY
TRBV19	ASSEQTGSSQPQH
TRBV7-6	ASSPQGTEKLF
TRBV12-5	ASGLVGLAGVLEQY